The 8 T cell receptor beta chains given below trace back to one sample, sequenced in a study of blood T cell repertoires in COVID-19 (dated by TCRdb to about 2020). The library was prepared using the immunoSEQ multiplex PCR assay. The table was pulled from immuneACCESS by TCRdb, which kept in-frame rearrangements only. Such tables lose some clones; where checked, under half of the loss comes from unresolved V genes, and the rest has no known cause. In this sample the table shows 120,000 or so clones, more than 75% of which occur a single time. About 7.3% of the sample comes from the top ten. Sequences were obtained from peripheral blood. These receptors all stem from a middle-aged man with acute or convalescent COVID-19.

V and J are TRBV19 and TRBJ1-1; maybe TRBD1 (5 bases). This CDR3 region has 18 residues. The V end was cut by 6 bases, the J end by 0 bases, with 23 bases between. Germline V CDR1 and CDR2: LNHDA, SQIVND (reference sequence). As DNA, the CDR3 is TGTGCCAGTAGGACCCACCCGGAGCGTAGGACAATGAACACTGAAGCTTTCTTT. Its translation is CASRTHPERRTMNTEAFF.

This rearrangement joins TRBV28 to TRBJ2-7, with D perhaps matching TRBD1 (6 bases). V was pared by 7 bases and J by 2 bases, with 21 bases between. There are 16 residues in the CDR3. Germline V gene lookup returns CDR1 MDHEN and CDR2 SYDVKM. CDR3 residues: CASTRLGAGAAYEQYF. CDR3 DNA: TGTGCCAGCACCCGTCTAGGGGCAGGGGCGGCCTACGAGCAGTACTTC.

This clone was detected a few times. The V gene is TRBV6-5, the J gene TRBJ2-7; tentatively, D is TRBD2 (6 bases). CDR3 size: 14 residues. From germline, CDR1 is MNHEY and CDR2 SVGAGI. Trimming cost V 6 bases and J 4 bases, with 16 bases left between them. The CDR3: CASRGGEVLYEQYF. The CDR3 DNA is TGTGCCAGCAGGGGGGGAGAGGTGTTGTACGAGCAGTACTTC.

In this sample, this clone turned up once. The chain uses TRBV11-2 and TRBJ2-1; 8 bases are shared with TRBD2. The CDR3 is made up of 19 amino acids. The J segment lost 7 bases and the V segment lost 1 base, leaving 18 bases of the junction unmatched. Germline V gene sequence: CDR1 SGHAT, CDR2 FQNNGV. CDR3 nucleotides: TGTGCCAGCAGCTTAGGTCCCCTTTCCCCTGGCGGGAGGAGGAATGAGCAGTTCTTC. Amino acids: CASSLGPLSPGGRRNEQFF.

The genes are TRBV11-2 and TRBJ2-2, with 10 bases fitting TRBD2. Trimming at V came to 6 bases and at J to 5 bases, leaving 9 bases not matched to a gene. The CDR3 is made up of 16 amino acids. Germline lookup yields CDR1 SGHAT and CDR2 FQNNGV. The CDR3 DNA is TGTGCCAGCAGACAAAGCGGGAGGGCCTCAACCGGGGAGCTGTTTTTT. It yields the protein CASRQSGRASTGELFF.

The chain is built from TRBV15 and TRBJ2-5; possible D gene TRBD2, 7 bases. The V and J ends lost 3 bases and 9 bases respectively, with 17 bases between them. This CDR3 spans 14 amino acids. CDR1 LNHNV and CDR2 YYDKDF come from the germline V gene (reference sequence). The DNA for the CDR3 is TGTGCCACCAGCAGTCCTACCACAGGGAGGGCCCAGTACTTC. The encoded protein is CATSSPTTGRAQYF.

V gene TRBV3-1 (or the pseudogene TRBV3-2) combines with J gene TRBJ1-3; 10 bases fit TRBD1. V dropped 1 base and J dropped 8; count of bases not matched to a gene: 5. This CDR3 spans 15 amino acids. The germline V gene has CDR1 LGHDT and CDR2 YNNKEL (reference sequence). CDR3 protein: CASSQGQGAGDTIYF. CDR3 nucleotides: TGTGCCAGCAGCCAAGGACAGGGGGCGGGAGACACCATATATTTT.

The chain employs TRBV2 and TRBJ2-1, with a tentative D call TRBD2 (6 bases). In germline, CDR1 is SNHLY, CDR2 FYNNEI. The V end lost 6 bases, the J end lost 0 bases, and 12 bases lay between the germline ends. This CDR3 has 15 residues. The CDR3 bases are TGTGCCAGCAGGGGTGGGAGGAGCTCCTACAATGAGCAGTTCTTC. Protein sequence: CASRGGRSSYNEQFF.